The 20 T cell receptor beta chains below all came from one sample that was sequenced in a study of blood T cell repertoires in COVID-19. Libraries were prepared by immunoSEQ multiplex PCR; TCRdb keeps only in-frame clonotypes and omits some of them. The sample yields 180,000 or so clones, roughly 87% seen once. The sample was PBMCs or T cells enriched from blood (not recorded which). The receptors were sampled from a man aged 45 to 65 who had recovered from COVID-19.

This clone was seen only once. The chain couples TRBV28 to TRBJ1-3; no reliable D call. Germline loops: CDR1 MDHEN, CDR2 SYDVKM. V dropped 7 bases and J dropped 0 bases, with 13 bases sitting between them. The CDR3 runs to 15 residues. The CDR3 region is CASTPPVISGNTIYF. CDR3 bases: TGTGCCAGCACCCCCCCGGTTATCTCTGGAAACACCATATATTTT.

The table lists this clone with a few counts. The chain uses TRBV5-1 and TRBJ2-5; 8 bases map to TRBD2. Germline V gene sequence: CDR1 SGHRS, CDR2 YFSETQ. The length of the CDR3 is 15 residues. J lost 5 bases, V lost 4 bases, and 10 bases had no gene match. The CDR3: CASSPQLAVGETQYF. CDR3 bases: TGCGCCAGCAGCCCTCAACTAGCGGTGGGGGAGACCCAGTACTTC.

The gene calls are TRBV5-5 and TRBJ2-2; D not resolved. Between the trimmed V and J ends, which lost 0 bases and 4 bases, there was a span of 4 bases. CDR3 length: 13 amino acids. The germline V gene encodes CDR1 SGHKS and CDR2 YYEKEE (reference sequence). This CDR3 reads CASSLAVTGELFF. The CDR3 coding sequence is TGTGCCAGCAGCTTGGCGGTCACCGGGGAGCTGTTTTTT. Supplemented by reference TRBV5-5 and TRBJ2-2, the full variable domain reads DAGVTQSPTHLIKTRGQQVTLRCSPISGHKSVSWYQQVLGQGPQFIFQYYEKEERGRGNFPDRFSARQFPNYSSELNVNALLLGDSALYLCASSLAVTGELFFGEGSRLTVL.

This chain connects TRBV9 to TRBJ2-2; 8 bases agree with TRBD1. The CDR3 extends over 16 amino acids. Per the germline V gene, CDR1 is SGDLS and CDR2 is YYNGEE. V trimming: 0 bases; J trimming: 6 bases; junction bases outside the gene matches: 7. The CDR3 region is CASSVAGGAYPGELFF. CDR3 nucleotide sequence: TGTGCCAGCAGCGTAGCAGGGGGCGCATATCCCGGGGAGCTGTTTTTT.

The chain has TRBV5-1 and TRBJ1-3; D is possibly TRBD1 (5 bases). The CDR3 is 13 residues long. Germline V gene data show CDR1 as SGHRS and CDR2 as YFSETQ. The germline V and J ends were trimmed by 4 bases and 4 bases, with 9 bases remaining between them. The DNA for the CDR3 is TGCGCCAGCAGCATGACAGCGGGAAACACCATATATTTT. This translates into CASSMTAGNTIYF.

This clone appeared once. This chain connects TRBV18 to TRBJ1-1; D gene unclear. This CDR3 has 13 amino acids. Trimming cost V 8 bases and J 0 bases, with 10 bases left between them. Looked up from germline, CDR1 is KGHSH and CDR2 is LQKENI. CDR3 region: CASALGVNTEAFF. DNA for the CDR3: TGTGCCAGCGCCCTCGGAGTGAACACTGAAGCTTTCTTT.

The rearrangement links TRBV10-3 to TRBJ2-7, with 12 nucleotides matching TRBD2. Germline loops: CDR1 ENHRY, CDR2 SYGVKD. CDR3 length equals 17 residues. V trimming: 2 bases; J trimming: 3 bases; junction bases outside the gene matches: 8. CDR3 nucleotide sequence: TGTGCCATCAGTGAGACTAGCGGGGGGAAAAGCAGCTACGAGCAGTACTTC. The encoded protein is CAISETSGGKSSYEQYF.

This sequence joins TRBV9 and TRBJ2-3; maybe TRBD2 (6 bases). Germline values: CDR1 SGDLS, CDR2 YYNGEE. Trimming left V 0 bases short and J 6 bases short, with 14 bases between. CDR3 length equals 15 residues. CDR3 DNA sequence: TGTGCCAGCAGCGTAGGAGGTAGCGCGGGGGATACGCAGTATTTT. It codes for CASSVGGSAGDTQYF.

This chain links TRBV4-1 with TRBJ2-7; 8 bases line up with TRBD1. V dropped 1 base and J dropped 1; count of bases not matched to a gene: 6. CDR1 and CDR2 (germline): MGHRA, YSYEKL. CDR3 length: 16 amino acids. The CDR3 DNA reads TGCGCCAGCAGCCAAGTGGGGCGGGACAGGTCCTACGAGCAGTACTTC. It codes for CASSQVGRDRSYEQYF.

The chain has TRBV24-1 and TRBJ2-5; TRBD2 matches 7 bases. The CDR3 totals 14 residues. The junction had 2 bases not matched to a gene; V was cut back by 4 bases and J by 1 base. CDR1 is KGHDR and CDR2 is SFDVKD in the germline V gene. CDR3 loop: CATSDSGAQETQYF. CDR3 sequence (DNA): TGTGCCACCAGTGACAGCGGGGCCCAAGAGACCCAGTACTTC.

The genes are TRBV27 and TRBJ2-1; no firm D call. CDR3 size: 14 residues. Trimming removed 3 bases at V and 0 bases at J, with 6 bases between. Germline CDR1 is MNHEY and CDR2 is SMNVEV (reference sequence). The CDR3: CASSFWSSYNEQFF. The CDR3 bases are TGTGCCAGCAGTTTCTGGAGCTCCTACAATGAGCAGTTCTTC.

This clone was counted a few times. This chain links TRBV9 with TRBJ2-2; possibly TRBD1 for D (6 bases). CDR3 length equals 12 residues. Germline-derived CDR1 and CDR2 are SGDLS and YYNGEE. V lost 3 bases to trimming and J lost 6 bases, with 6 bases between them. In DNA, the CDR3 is TGTGCCAGCAGCGGACAGGCCGGGGAGCTGTTTTTT. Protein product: CASSGQAGELFF.

As DNA, the CDR3 is TGTGCCAGTTTAAGGGTGACAGGGGGATCCTATGGCTACACCTTC. This codes for CASLRVTGGSYGYTF. V is TRBV2 and J is TRBJ1-2; 9 bases map to TRBD1. Per the germline V gene, CDR1 is SNHLY and CDR2 is FYNNEI. This CDR3 has 15 amino acids. The V and J ends lost 9 bases and 4 bases, in that order; junction bases with no gene match: 12.

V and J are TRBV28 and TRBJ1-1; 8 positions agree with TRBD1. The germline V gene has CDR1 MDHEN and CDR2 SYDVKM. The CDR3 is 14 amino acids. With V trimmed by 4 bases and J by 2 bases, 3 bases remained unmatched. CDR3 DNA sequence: TGTGCCAGCAGTTCAGGGGGCATTAACACTGAAGCTTTCTTT. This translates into CASSSGGINTEAFF.

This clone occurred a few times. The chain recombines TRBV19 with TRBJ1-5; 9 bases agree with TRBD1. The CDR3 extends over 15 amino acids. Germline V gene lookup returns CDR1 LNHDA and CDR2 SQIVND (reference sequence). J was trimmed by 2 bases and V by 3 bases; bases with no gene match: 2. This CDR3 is CASSMGQGGNQPQHF. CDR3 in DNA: TGTGCCAGTAGTATGGGACAGGGAGGCAATCAGCCCCAGCATTTT.

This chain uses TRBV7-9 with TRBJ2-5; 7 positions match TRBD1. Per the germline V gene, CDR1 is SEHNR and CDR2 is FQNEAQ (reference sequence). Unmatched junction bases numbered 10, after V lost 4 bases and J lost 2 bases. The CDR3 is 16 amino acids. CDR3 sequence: CASSSNRGTAQETQYF. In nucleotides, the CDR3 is TGTGCCAGCAGCTCAAATAGGGGGACAGCACAAGAGACCCAGTACTTC.

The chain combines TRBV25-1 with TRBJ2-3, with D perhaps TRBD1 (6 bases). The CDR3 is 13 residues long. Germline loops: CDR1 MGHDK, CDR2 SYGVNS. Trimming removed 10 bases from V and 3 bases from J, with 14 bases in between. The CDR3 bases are TGTGCCATGGAGAAGGACAGTACAGATACGCAGTATTTT. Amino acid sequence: CAMEKDSTDTQYF.

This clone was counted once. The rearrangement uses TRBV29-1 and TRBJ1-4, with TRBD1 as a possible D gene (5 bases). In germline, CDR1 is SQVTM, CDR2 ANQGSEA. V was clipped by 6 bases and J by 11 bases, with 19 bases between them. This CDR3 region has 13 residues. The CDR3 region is CSVDRRDGGKLFF. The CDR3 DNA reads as TGCAGCGTCGATAGGAGGGATGGGGGTAAACTGTTTTTT.

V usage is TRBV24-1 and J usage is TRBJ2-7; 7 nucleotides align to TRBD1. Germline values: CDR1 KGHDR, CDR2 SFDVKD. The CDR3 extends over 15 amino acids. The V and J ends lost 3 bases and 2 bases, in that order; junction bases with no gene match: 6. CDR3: CATSDATGLPYEQYF. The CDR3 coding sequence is TGTGCCACCAGTGATGCGACAGGGCTCCCCTACGAGCAGTACTTC.

CDR3 nucleotides: TGTGCCAGCAGTTTATACGGGAACACTGAAGCTTTCTTT. Amino acid sequence: CASSLYGNTEAFF. The rearrangement links TRBV12-3 or TRBV12-4 to TRBJ1-1; D gene uncertain. The CDR3 sequence is 13 residues long. V lost 2 bases to trimming and J lost 1 base, with 5 bases between them.